These T cell receptor beta chains were read from a single sample in a study of CD8 T cells in Susac syndrome. MiXCR, run by TCRdb on the immunoSEQ multiplex PCR reads, gives a single entry per CDR3 protein. The data contain about 130,000 distinct CDR3 sequences, 85% to 95% of them singletons. The sequencing sample was made of CD8+ T cells from PBMCs. The receptors were sampled from a human donor with Susac syndrome. Each CDR3 is given with its conserved first and last residue. A D gene is named only where the DNA matches it firmly. Not all rows give a size; the values are once, few, many and, for expanded clones, a class.

abundance: -
j_gene: TRBJ2-1
d_gene: -
v_gene: TRBV12-3/TRBV12-4
CDR3aa: CASSPFSEGDNEQFF
CDR3nt: TGTGCCAGCAGTCCCTTTTCAGAAGGGGACAATGAGCAGTTCTTC

abundance: -
j_gene: TRBJ2-3
d_gene: TRBD2
v_gene: TRBV5-4
CDR3aa: CASSREAGVADTQYF
CDR3nt: TGTGCCAGCAGCAGAGAAGCGGGAGTCGCAGATACGCAGTATTTT

abundance: -
j_gene: TRBJ2-7
d_gene: TRBD2
v_gene: TRBV7-6
CDR3aa: CASSLTPGLAAIRSSYEQYF
CDR3nt: TGTGCCAGCAGCCTTACACCGGGACTAGCGGCGATTAGGAGCTCCTACGAGCAGTACTTC

abundance: -
j_gene: TRBJ1-2
d_gene: -
v_gene: TRBV7-8
CDR3aa: CASRGHNGYTF
CDR3nt: TGTGCCAGCAGGGGACACAATGGCTACACCTTC

abundance: -
j_gene: TRBJ1-1
d_gene: -
v_gene: TRBV9
CDR3aa: CASSGSPRTANTEAFF
CDR3nt: TGTGCCAGCAGCGGTAGCCCCCGGACAGCGAACACTGAAGCTTTCTTT

abundance: -
j_gene: TRBJ2-1
d_gene: TRBD1
v_gene: TRBV30
CDR3aa: CASDRVNEQFF
CDR3nt: TGTGCCTCGGACAGGGTCAATGAGCAGTTCTTC

abundance: -
j_gene: TRBJ2-7
d_gene: -
v_gene: TRBV5-1
CDR3aa: CASSLRPGHEQYF
CDR3nt: TGCGCCAGCAGCTTGCGGCCAGGGCACGAGCAGTACTTC

abundance: -
j_gene: TRBJ1-5
d_gene: -
v_gene: TRBV5-6
CDR3aa: CASSLSVSGGPQHF
CDR3nt: TGTGCCAGCAGCTTGAGCGTCTCGGGTGGGCCCCAGCATTTT

abundance: -
j_gene: TRBJ1-4
d_gene: TRBD1
v_gene: TRBV20-1
CDR3aa: CSARDRAAEKLFF
CDR3nt: TGCAGTGCTCGGGACAGGGCCGCCGAAAAACTGTTTTTT

abundance: once
j_gene: TRBJ2-4
d_gene: -
v_gene: TRBV15
CDR3aa: CATSGPDGLGAKNIQYF
CDR3nt: TGTGCCACCAGCGGACCGGACGGGCTTGGGGCCAAAAACATTCAGTACTTC

abundance: once
j_gene: TRBJ2-5
d_gene: -
v_gene: TRBV2
CDR3aa: CASRGGQITIETQYF
CDR3nt: TGTGCCAGCAGGGGAGGACAGATAACTATTGAGACCCAGTACTTC

abundance: -
j_gene: TRBJ1-1
d_gene: -
v_gene: TRBV29-1
CDR3aa: CSAQMNTEAFF
CDR3nt: TGCAGCGCCCAAATGAACACTGAAGCTTTCTTT

abundance: -
j_gene: TRBJ1-2
d_gene: -
v_gene: TRBV14
CDR3aa: CASSPTTNYGYTF
CDR3nt: TGTGCCAGCAGCCCGACTACTAACTATGGCTACACCTTC

abundance: -
j_gene: TRBJ2-3
d_gene: TRBD2
v_gene: TRBV27
CDR3aa: CASSAAGTSGSTDTQYF
CDR3nt: TGTGCCAGCAGTGCTGCCGGGACTAGCGGGAGCACAGATACGCAGTATTTT

abundance: -
j_gene: TRBJ1-5
d_gene: -
v_gene: TRBV20-1
CDR3aa: CSARDRGRGLYLTDQPQHF
CDR3nt: TGCAGTGCTAGAGATCGAGGCAGGGGACTTTATCTGACCGATCAGCCCCAGCATTTT

abundance: -
j_gene: TRBJ1-1
d_gene: -
v_gene: TRBV5-8
CDR3aa: CASSPMGVGMNTEAFF
CDR3nt: TGTGCCAGCAGCCCCATGGGGGTAGGGATGAACACTGAAGCTTTCTTT

abundance: once
j_gene: TRBJ2-5
d_gene: -
v_gene: TRBV4-1
CDR3aa: CASTKSGEETQYF
CDR3nt: TGCGCCAGCACCAAATCGGGGGAAGAGACCCAGTACTTC

abundance: -
j_gene: TRBJ1-4
d_gene: -
v_gene: TRBV20-1
CDR3aa: CSASNPGAATNEKLFF
CDR3nt: TGCAGTGCTAGTAACCCGGGGGCCGCAACTAATGAAAAACTGTTTTTT

abundance: -
j_gene: TRBJ2-7
d_gene: -
v_gene: TRBV27
CDR3aa: CASRVGAGEQYF
CDR3nt: TGTGCCAGCCGTGTTGGGGCGGGGGAGCAGTACTTC

abundance: once
j_gene: TRBJ2-3
d_gene: -
v_gene: TRBV5-1
CDR3aa: CASKEGLGRTDTQYF
CDR3nt: TGCGCCAGCAAAGAGGGGCTAGGGCGCACAGATACGCAGTATTTT

abundance: -
j_gene: TRBJ2-7
d_gene: -
v_gene: TRBV4-1
CDR3aa: CASSQVADSYEQYF
CDR3nt: TGCGCCAGCAGCCAAGTGGCAGACTCCTACGAGCAGTACTTC

abundance: -
j_gene: TRBJ2-7
d_gene: TRBD2
v_gene: TRBV9
CDR3aa: CASSGSGGRARIYEQYF
CDR3nt: TGTGCCAGCAGCGGCTCTGGCGGGAGGGCCAGGATCTACGAGCAGTACTTC

abundance: -
j_gene: TRBJ2-3
d_gene: TRBD1
v_gene: TRBV24-1
CDR3aa: CATSDFAGQDPDTQYF
CDR3nt: TGTGCCACCAGTGATTTTGCGGGACAGGACCCAGATACGCAGTATTTT

abundance: -
j_gene: TRBJ1-2
d_gene: TRBD1
v_gene: TRBV12-3/TRBV12-4
CDR3aa: CASTSRQGGLYGYTF
CDR3nt: TGTGCCAGCACCAGCCGACAGGGAGGACTCTATGGCTACACCTTC

abundance: -
j_gene: TRBJ1-2
d_gene: -
v_gene: TRBV5-6
CDR3aa: CASSPPSTGGYTF
CDR3nt: TGTGCCAGCAGCCCTCCTTCTACGGGTGGCTACACCTTC

abundance: -
j_gene: TRBJ1-2
d_gene: TRBD1
v_gene: TRBV14
CDR3aa: CASSQDRDYGYTF
CDR3nt: TGTGCCAGCAGCCAGGACAGGGACTATGGCTACACCTTC

abundance: -
j_gene: TRBJ2-5
d_gene: TRBD2
v_gene: TRBV5-1
CDR3aa: CASSLGLAGDETQYF
CDR3nt: TGCGCCAGCAGCCTGGGACTAGCGGGAGATGAGACCCAGTACTTC

abundance: -
j_gene: TRBJ2-7
d_gene: TRBD1
v_gene: TRBV27
CDR3aa: CASSPGPTGREQYF
CDR3nt: TGTGCCAGCAGTCCTGGTCCGACAGGGCGCGAGCAGTACTTC

abundance: few
j_gene: TRBJ2-7
d_gene: -
v_gene: TRBV6-5
CDR3aa: CASSQDPSSYEQYF
CDR3nt: TGTGCCAGCAGCCAGGACCCGAGCTCCTACGAGCAGTACTTC

abundance: -
j_gene: TRBJ1-1
d_gene: -
v_gene: TRBV5-6
CDR3aa: CASSLIENTEAFF
CDR3nt: TGTGCCAGCAGCCTGATAGAGAACACTGAAGCTTTCTTT

abundance: once
j_gene: TRBJ1-5
d_gene: -
v_gene: TRBV12-3/TRBV12-4
CDR3aa: CASSPSGGGNQPQHF
CDR3nt: TGTGCCAGCAGTCCGTCGGGGGGAGGCAATCAGCCCCAGCATTTT

abundance: -
j_gene: TRBJ2-1
d_gene: -
v_gene: TRBV4-1
CDR3aa: CASSQEDAPISSYNEQFF
CDR3nt: TGCGCCAGCAGCCAAGAAGATGCACCGATTAGCTCCTACAATGAGCAGTTCTTC

abundance: once
j_gene: TRBJ1-3
d_gene: -
v_gene: TRBV6-5
CDR3aa: CASSKSDSSGNTIYF
CDR3nt: TGTGCCAGCAGTAAAAGCGACAGTTCCGGAAACACCATATATTTT

abundance: -
j_gene: TRBJ1-5
d_gene: -
v_gene: TRBV20-1
CDR3aa: CSAEGQGRAAQPQHF
CDR3nt: TGCAGTGCTGAGGGGCAGGGCAGGGCAGCTCAGCCCCAGCATTTT

abundance: -
j_gene: TRBJ2-7
d_gene: -
v_gene: TRBV15
CDR3aa: CATSSVTVGTYEQYF
CDR3nt: TGTGCCACCAGCAGTGTGACAGTTGGCACCTACGAGCAGTACTTC

abundance: once
j_gene: TRBJ2-7
d_gene: TRBD2
v_gene: TRBV30
CDR3aa: CACPASGIHSSYEQYF
CDR3nt: TGTGCCTGCCCTGCTAGCGGAATCCACAGCTCCTACGAGCAGTACTTC

abundance: -
j_gene: TRBJ2-7
d_gene: -
v_gene: TRBV25-1
CDR3aa: CASLTAHEQYF
CDR3nt: TGTGCCAGCCTGACGGCCCACGAGCAGTACTTC

abundance: -
j_gene: TRBJ2-3
d_gene: -
v_gene: TRBV2
CDR3aa: CASRTGSPTDTQYF
CDR3nt: TGTGCCAGCAGAACAGGGAGTCCCACAGATACGCAGTATTTT

abundance: -
j_gene: TRBJ1-2
d_gene: -
v_gene: TRBV27
CDR3aa: CASSFVGTNYGYTF
CDR3nt: TGTGCCAGCAGTTTTGTCGGAACAAACTATGGCTACACCTTC

abundance: -
j_gene: TRBJ2-5
d_gene: -
v_gene: TRBV3-1
CDR3aa: CASSQEWGEASKETQYF
CDR3nt: TGTGCCAGCAGCCAAGAATGGGGGGAGGCATCCAAAGAGACCCAGTACTTC

abundance: -
j_gene: TRBJ2-2
d_gene: -
v_gene: TRBV11-1
CDR3aa: CASSLGVRELFF
CDR3nt: TGTGCCAGCAGCTTAGGAGTCCGGGAGCTGTTTTTT

abundance: -
j_gene: TRBJ2-3
d_gene: TRBD2
v_gene: TRBV13
CDR3aa: CASSHRLADPSTDTQYF
CDR3nt: TGTGCCAGCAGCCACCGACTAGCGGACCCTAGCACAGATACGCAGTATTTT

abundance: -
j_gene: TRBJ2-1
d_gene: -
v_gene: TRBV11-3
CDR3aa: CASSLSWERSYNEQFF
CDR3nt: TGTGCCAGCAGCCTTTCGTGGGAGCGCTCCTACAATGAGCAGTTCTTC